The source of this TCR beta chain is a study of blood T cell repertoires in COVID-19. For the study at large: Material from acute and convalescent COVID-19 was sourced from the United States, Italy and Spain. T cells, B-cell-depleted T cells, or PBMCs supplied cDNA or gDNA.

CDR1 SGHTA and CDR2 FQGNSA come from the germline V gene. Unmatched junction bases numbered 7, after V lost 3 bases and J lost 7 bases. This CDR3 has 15 amino acids. In the original processing: Amplification from reference gene primers served as the basis for estimated nucleated cell counts. The protocol was immunoSEQ multiplex PCR, while the TCRdb copy is restricted to in-frame clones and leaves out a portion. V and J calls and clone size are copied from that table; D and trimming were computed from the DNA. Of about 97,000 clones detected, roughly 84% appear once; the ten largest clones hold 4% to 5.5%. This clone showed up just a few times.

Material for sequencing was peripheral blood. The V gene is TRBV7-2, the J gene TRBJ2-2; 8 nucleotides match TRBD1. The source of this sequence is a human donor in a cohort sampled during active COVID-19. CDR3 sequence (DNA): TGTGCCAGCAGCTTGGTAGAGACAGGGGACGGGGAGCTGTTTTTT. It is translated as CASSLVETGDGELFF.